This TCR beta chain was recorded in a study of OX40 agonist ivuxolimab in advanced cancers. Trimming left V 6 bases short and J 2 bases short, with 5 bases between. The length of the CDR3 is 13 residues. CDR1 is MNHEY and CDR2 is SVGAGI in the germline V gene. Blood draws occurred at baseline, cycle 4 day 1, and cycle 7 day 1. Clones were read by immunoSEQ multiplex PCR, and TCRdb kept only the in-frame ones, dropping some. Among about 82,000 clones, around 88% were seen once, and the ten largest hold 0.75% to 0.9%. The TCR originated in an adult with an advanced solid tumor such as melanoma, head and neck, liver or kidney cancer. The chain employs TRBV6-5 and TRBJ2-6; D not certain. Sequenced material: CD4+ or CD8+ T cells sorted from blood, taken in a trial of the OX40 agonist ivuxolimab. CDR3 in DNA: TGTGCCAGCAGGAGGCCTGGGGCCAACGTCCTGACTTTC. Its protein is CASRRPGANVLTF.